What follows is one T cell receptor beta chain and its context. The antigen is not known. This record belongs to a study of siplizumab effects on memory and regulatory T cells. Findings and limits, study-wide: Mapping to unstimulated subsets was achieved for only a minor fraction of alloreactive clones.

The CDR3 contains 11 residues. Unmatched junction bases numbered 7, after V lost 7 bases and J lost 11 bases. Per the germline V gene, CDR1 is SEHNR and CDR2 is FQNEAQ (reference sequence). The method was immunoSEQ multiplex PCR; TCRdb's version includes in-frame clones alone and lacks a portion of them. In the table there are about 100,000 clones, about 94% of which are singletons. J is TRBJ1-1 and V is TRBV7-9; 7 bases agree with TRBD1. The sample comprised non-Treg CD4+ T cells sorted from blood. This clonotype was sampled from a human donor in good health. The CDR3 is CASKTGTAAFF. CDR3 DNA: TGTGCCAGCAAAACCGGGACAGCGGCTTTCTTT.